This section outlines one T cell receptor (beta chain) sequence together with its context. The entry originates in a study of blood T cell repertoires in COVID-19. Study context: Samples representing acute and convalescent COVID-19 were sourced from the United States, Italy and Spain.

The repertoire was sequenced with immunoSEQ multiplex PCR; TCRdb's copy has only in-frame clones and lacks some. This sample yields 180,000 or so clones, of which approximately 89% are seen a single time; 6.5% to 10% belongs to the top ten. CDR3 size: 17 residues. From germline, CDR1 is LGHDT and CDR2 YNNKEL (reference sequence). V lost 3 bases to trimming and J lost 3 bases; unmatched junction nucleotides: 6. This chain joins TRBV3-1 (or the pseudogene TRBV3-2) and TRBJ2-2; TRBD2 agrees at 11 bases. Sequencing was performed on peripheral blood. The TCR was taken from a woman aged 60-70 years with acute or convalescent COVID-19. The CDR3 spells CASSQPRLAGHTGELFF. The CDR3 region has the DNA TGTGCCAGCAGCCAGCCGAGACTAGCGGGACACACCGGGGAGCTGTTTTTT.